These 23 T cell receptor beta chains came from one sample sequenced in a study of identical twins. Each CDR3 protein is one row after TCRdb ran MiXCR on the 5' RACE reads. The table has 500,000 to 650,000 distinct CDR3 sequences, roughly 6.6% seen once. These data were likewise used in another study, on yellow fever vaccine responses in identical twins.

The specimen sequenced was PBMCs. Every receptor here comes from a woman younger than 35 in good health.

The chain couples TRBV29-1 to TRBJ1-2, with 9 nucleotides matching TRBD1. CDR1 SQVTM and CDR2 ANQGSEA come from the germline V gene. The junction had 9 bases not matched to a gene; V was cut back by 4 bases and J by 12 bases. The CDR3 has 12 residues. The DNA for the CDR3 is TGCAGCGTTGCTGGACAGGGGCAAAAAGACACCTTC. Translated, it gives CSVAGQGQKDTF.

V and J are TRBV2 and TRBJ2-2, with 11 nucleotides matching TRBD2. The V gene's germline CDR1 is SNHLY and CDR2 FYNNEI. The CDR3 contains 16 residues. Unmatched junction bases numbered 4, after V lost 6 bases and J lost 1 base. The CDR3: CASSPTSGRNTGELFF. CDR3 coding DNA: TGTGCCAGCAGCCCCACTAGCGGGAGGAACACCGGGGAGCTGTTTTTT.

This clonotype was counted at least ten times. CDR3: CSGTSGGTDTQYF. CDR3 bases: TGCAGCGGCACTAGCGGGGGCACAGATACGCAGTATTTT. V is TRBV29-1 and J is TRBJ2-3, with 10 bases fitting TRBD2. Trimming at V came to 7 bases and at J to 1 base, leaving 2 bases not matched to a gene. The CDR3 length is 13 residues. Germline loops: CDR1 SQVTM, CDR2 ANQGSEA.

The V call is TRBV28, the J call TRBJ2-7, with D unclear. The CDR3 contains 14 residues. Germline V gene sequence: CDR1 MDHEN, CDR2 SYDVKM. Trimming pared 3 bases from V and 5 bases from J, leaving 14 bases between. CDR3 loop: CASSFSRNWNEQYF. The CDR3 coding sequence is TGTGCCAGCAGTTTTTCCAGGAATTGGAACGAGCAGTACTTC.

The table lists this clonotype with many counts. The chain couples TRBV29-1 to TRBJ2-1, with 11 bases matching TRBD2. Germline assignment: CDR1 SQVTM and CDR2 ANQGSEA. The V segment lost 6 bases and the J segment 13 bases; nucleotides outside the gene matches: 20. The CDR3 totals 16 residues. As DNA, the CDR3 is TGCAGCGTGTCACTAGCGGGAGCATCAAGAGGTTCGGGCCAGTTCTTC. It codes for CSVSLAGASRGSGQFF.

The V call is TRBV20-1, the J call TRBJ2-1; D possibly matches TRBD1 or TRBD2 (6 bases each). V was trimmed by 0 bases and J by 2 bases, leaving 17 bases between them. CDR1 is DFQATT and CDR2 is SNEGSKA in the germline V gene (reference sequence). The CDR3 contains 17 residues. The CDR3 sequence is CSARDLGGGTAYNEQFF. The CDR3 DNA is TGCAGTGCTAGAGACCTTGGGGGCGGGACCGCCTACAATGAGCAGTTCTTC.

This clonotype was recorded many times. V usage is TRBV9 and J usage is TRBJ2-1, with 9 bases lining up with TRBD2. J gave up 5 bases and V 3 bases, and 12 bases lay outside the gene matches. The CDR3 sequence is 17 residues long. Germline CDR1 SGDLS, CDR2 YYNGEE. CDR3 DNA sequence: TGTGCCAGCAGCGAGTGGCCGAAGACTAGCGGAAACAATGAGCAGTTCTTC. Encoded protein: CASSEWPKTSGNNEQFF.

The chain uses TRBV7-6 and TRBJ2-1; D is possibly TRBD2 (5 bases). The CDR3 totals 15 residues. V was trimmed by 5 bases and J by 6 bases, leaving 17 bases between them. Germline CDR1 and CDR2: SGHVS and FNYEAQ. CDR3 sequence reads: CASSPALVHGNEQFF. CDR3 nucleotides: TGTGCCAGCAGCCCCGCACTAGTCCATGGCAATGAGCAGTTCTTC.

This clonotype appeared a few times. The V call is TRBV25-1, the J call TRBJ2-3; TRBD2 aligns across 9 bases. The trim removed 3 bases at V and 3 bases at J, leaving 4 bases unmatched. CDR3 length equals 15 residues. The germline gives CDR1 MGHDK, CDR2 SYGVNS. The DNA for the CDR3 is TGTGCCAGCAGTGATCCGGGACTAGCTACAGATACGCAGTATTTT. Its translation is CASSDPGLATDTQYF.

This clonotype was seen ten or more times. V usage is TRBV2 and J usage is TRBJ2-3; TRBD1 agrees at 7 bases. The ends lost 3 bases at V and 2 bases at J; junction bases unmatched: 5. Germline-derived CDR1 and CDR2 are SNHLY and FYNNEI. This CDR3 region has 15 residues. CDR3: CASSDGTVNTDTQYF. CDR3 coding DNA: TGTGCCAGCAGTGACGGGACAGTCAACACAGATACGCAGTATTTT.

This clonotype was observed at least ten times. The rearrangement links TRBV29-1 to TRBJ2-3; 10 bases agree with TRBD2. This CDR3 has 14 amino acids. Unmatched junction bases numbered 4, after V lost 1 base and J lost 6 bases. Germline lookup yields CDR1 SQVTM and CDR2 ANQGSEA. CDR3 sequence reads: CSVEAAGGPDTQYF. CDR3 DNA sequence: TGCAGCGTTGAAGCAGCGGGAGGGCCGGATACGCAGTATTTT.

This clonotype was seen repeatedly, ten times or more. CDR3 DNA: TGTGCCAGCAGTTCAAGGGAGGCACGCCTTAATACGCAGTATTTT. Translated: CASSSREARLNTQYF. The chain has TRBV12-3 or TRBV12-4 and TRBJ2-3, with a possible D match to TRBD2 (6 bases). V lost 4 bases and J lost 7, with 18 bases in between. The CDR3 extends over 15 amino acids.

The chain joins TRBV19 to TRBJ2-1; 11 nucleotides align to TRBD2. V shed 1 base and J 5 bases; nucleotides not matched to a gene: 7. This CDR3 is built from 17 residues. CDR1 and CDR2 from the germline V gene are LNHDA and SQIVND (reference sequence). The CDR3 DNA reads TGTGCCAGTAGTATAGCCATAGCGGGAGGGCCTCACAATGAGCAGTTCTTC. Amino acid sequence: CASSIAIAGGPHNEQFF.

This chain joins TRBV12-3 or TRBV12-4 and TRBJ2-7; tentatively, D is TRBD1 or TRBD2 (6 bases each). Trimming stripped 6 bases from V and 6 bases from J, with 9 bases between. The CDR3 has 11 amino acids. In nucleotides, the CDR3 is TGTGCCAGCAGAAAGGGGGGCGAGCAGTACTTC. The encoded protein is CASRKGGEQYF.

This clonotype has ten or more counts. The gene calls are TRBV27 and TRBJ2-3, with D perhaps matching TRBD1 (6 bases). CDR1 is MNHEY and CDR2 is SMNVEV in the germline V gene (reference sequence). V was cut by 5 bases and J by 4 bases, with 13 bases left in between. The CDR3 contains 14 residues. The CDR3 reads CASSPWTEADTQYF. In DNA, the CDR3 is TGTGCCAGCAGTCCCTGGACAGAGGCAGATACGCAGTATTTT.

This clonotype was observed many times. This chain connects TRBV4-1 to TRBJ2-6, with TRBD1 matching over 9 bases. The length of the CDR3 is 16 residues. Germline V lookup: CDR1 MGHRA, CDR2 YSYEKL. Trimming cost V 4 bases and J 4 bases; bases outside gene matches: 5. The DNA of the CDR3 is TGCGCCAGCAGCCCCAGGACAGGGGACGGGGCCAACGTCCTGACTTTC. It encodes CASSPRTGDGANVLTF.

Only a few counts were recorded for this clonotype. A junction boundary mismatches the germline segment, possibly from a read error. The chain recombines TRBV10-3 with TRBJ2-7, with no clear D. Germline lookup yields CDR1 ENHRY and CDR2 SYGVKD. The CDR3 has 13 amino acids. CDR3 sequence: CAITETLSYEQYF. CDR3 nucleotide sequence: TGTGCCATCACTGAGACATTGTCCTACGAGCAGTACTTC.

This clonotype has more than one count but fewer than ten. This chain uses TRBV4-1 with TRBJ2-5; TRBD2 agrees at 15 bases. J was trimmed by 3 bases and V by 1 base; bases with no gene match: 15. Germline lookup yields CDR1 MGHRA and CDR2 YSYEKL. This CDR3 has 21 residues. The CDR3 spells CASSQAGTSGGSLAHKETQYF. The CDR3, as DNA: TGCGCCAGCAGCCAAGCCGGGACTAGCGGGGGGTCTCTAGCCCATAAAGAGACCCAGTACTTC.

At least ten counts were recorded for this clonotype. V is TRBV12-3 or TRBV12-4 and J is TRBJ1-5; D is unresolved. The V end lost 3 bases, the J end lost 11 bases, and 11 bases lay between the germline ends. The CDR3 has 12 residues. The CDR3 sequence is CASSLDGNSQHF. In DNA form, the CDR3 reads TGTGCCAGCAGTTTGGACGGGAACTCCCAGCATTTT.

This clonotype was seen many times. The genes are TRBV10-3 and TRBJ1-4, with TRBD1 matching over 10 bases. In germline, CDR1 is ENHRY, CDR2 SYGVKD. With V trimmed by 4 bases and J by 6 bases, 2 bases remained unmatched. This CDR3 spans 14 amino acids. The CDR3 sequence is CAISAGTGDEKLFF. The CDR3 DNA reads TGTGCCATCAGTGCCGGGACAGGGGATGAAAAACTGTTTTTT.

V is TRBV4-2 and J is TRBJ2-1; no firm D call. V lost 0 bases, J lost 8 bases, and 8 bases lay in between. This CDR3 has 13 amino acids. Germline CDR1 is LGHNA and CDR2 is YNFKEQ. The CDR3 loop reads CASSQEVWDEQFF. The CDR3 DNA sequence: TGTGCCAGCAGCCAAGAGGTCTGGGATGAGCAGTTCTTC.

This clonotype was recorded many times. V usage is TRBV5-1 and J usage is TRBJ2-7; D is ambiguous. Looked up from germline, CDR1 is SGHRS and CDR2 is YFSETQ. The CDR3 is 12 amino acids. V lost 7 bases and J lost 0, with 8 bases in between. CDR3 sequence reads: CASRNRSYEQYF. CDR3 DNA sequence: TGCGCCAGCCGGAACCGCTCCTACGAGCAGTACTTC.

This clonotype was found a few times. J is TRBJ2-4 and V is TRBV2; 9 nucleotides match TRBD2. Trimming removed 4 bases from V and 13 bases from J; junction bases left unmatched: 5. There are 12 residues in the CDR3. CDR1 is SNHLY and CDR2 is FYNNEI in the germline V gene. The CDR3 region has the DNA TGTGCCAGCAGTGCACTAGCGGGCCAACAGTACTTC. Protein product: CASSALAGQQYF.